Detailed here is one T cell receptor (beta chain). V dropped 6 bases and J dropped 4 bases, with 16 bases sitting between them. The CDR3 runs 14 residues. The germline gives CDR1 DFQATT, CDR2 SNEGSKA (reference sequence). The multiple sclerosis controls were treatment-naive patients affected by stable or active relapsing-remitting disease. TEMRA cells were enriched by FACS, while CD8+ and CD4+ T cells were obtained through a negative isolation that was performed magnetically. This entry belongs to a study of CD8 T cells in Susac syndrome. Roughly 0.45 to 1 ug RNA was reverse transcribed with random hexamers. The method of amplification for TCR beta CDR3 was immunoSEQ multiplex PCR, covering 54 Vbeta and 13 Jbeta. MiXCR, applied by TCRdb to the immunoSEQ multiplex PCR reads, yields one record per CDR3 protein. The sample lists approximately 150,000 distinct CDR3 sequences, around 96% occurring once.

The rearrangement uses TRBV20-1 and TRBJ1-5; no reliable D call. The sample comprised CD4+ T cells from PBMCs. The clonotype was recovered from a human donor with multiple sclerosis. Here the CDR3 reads CSAQEVSPNQPQHF. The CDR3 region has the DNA TGCAGTGCCCAGGAGGTCAGCCCTAATCAGCCCCAGCATTTT.